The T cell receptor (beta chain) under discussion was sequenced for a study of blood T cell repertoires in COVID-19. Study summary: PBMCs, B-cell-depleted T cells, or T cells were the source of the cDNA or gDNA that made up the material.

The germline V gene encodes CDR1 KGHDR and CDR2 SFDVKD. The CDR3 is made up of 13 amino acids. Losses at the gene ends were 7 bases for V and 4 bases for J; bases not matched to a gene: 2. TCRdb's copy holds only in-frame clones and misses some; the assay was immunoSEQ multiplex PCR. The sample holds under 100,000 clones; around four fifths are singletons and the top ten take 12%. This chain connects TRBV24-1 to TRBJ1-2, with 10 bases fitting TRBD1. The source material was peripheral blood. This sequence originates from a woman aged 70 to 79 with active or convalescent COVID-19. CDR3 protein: CATRGQGTYGYTF. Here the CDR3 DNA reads TGTGCCACCAGGGGACAGGGGACCTATGGCTACACCTTC.